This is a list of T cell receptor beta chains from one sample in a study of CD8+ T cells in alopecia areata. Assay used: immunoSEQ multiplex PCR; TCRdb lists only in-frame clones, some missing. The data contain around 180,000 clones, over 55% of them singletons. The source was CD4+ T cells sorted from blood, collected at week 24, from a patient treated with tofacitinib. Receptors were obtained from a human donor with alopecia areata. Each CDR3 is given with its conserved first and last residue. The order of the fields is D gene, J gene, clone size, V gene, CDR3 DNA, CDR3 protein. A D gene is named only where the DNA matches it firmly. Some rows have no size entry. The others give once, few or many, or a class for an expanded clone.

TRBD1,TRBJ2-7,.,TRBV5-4,TGTGCCAGCAGCTCCGGGACAGCCTACGAGCAGTACTTC,CASSSGTAYEQYF
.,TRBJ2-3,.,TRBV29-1,TGCAGCGGTGGTTTCGGGCGGACAGATACGCAGTATTTT,CSGGFGRTDTQYF
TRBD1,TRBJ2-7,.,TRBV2,TGTGCCAGCTCTCGACAGGGGAACTACGAGCAGTACTTC,CASSRQGNYEQYF
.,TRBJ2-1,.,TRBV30,TGTGCCTGCAGCCCGGGGGACAATGAGCAGTTCTTC,CACSPGDNEQFF
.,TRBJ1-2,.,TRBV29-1,TGCAGCGTTGATGCCAGGGGACCAGGTGGCTACACCTTC,CSVDARGPGGYTF
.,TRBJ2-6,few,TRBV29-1,TGCAGCGTGCGACAGGTCTCTGGGGCCAACGTCCTGACTTTC,CSVRQVSGANVLTF
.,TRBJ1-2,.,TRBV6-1,TGTGCCAGCAGTGAAGCGCTAGGCAGGGCGAACACCTTC,CASSEALGRANTF
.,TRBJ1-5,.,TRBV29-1,TGCAGCGTATCAGGGAGCAATCAGCCCCAGCATTTT,CSVSGSNQPQHF
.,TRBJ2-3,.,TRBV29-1,TGCAGCGTTGGGCCAGTACTCACAGATACGCAGTATTTT,CSVGPVLTDTQYF
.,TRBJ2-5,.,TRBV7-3,TGTGCCAGCAGTTCCTCGGGACCCCAGGAGACCCAGTACTTC,CASSSSGPQETQYF
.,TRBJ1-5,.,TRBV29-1,TGCAGCGTTGAAGTGACATCAGGGGGCAATCAGCCCCAGCATTTT,CSVEVTSGGNQPQHF
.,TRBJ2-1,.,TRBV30,TGTGCCTGGAGTGTTAGAGGCGATGAGCAGTTCTTC,CAWSVRGDEQFF
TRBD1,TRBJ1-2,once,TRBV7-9,TGTGCCAGCAGCCTAGGACAGGGTTACGGCTACACCTTC,CASSLGQGYGYTF
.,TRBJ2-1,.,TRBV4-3,TGCGCCAGCAGCCCCAGGGACTCCTACAATGAGCAGTTCTTC,CASSPRDSYNEQFF
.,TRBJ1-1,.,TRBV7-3,TGTGCCAGCAGCTTAACCGCCGGGCTAAATAACGCTTTCTTT,CASSLTAGLNNAFF
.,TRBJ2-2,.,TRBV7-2,TGTGCCAGCAGCTTTAAGAGGGTCGGACCGAACACCGGGGAGCTGTTTTTT,CASSFKRVGPNTGELFF
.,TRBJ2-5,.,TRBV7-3,TGTGCCAGCAGCATACAGGGACAAGAGACCCAGTACTTC,CASSIQGQETQYF
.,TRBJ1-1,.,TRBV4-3,TGCGCCAGCAGCCAAGAAAGTATGGGCTTGAACACTGAAGCTTTCTTT,CASSQESMGLNTEAFF
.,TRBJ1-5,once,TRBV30,TGTGCCTGGAGTGTAGGCAGGGGCAAGGGTCAGCCCCAGCATTTT,CAWSVGRGKGQPQHF
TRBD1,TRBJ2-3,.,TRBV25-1,TGTGCCAGCAGTCAAAGACAGGGTATCAGCACAGATACGCAGTATTTT,CASSQRQGISTDTQYF
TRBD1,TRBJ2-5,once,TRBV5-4,TGTGCCAGCAGCTTCTCGGACAGGGGGTCGGGGCAGTACTTC,CASSFSDRGSGQYF
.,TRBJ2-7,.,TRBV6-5,TGTGCCAGCAGTGACACGGGTGGCGAGCAGTACTTC,CASSDTGGEQYF
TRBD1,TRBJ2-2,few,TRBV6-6,TGTGCCAGCTATAAAGACAGGGCCGGGGAGCTGTTTTTT,CASYKDRAGELFF
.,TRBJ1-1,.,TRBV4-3,TGCGCCAGCAGCCAAAGCCCGAGGGGGTTTGGCTCTGAAGCTTTCTTT,CASSQSPRGFGSEAFF
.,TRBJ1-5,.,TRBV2,TGTGCCAGCAGTGGAATCTTGGGTAGAGGTCAGCCCCAGCATTTT,CASSGILGRGQPQHF
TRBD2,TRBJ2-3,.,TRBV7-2,TGTGCCAGCAGCTTTGCTAGCGGGGCAGATACGCAGTATTTT,CASSFASGADTQYF
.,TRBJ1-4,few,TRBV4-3,TGCGCCAGCAGCCAAGATTTCACGATGGCCGAGGAAAAACTGTTTTTT,CASSQDFTMAEEKLFF
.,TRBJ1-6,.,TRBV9,TGTGCCAGCAGCTCAGGGTCGACCTATAATTCACCCCTCCACTTT,CASSSGSTYNSPLHF
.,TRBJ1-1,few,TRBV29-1,TGCAGCGTTGAAACAGGGTGGACCACTGAAGCTTTCTTT,CSVETGWTTEAFF
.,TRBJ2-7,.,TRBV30,TGTGCCTGGAGTGAAACAGCGAGCTACGAGCAGTACTTC,CAWSETASYEQYF
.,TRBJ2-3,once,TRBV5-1,TGCGCCAGCAACCTCGGGACACTTAGCACAGATACGCAGTATTTT,CASNLGTLSTDTQYF
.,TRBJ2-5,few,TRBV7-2,TGTGCCAGCAGCGCGGGACAGCCAAATGACCAGTACTTC,CASSAGQPNDQYF
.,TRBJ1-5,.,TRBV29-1,TGCAGCGTTGAAGAGGGGGGCAATCAGCCCCAGCATTTT,CSVEEGGNQPQHF
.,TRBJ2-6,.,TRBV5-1,TGCGCCAGCAGCTTAGTAGAAGGGAGCGGGGCCAACGTCCTGACTTTC,CASSLVEGSGANVLTF
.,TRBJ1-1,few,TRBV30,TGTGCCTGGAGTGGAGGGATGCCGAACACTGAAGCTTTCTTT,CAWSGGMPNTEAFF
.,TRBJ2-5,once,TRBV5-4,TGTGCCAGCAGTCGACGGGACCTCCAAGAGACCCAGTACTTC,CASSRRDLQETQYF
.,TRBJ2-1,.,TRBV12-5,TGTGCTAGTGTCCCGACAGGTTCGTCCTACAATGAGCAGTTCTTC,CASVPTGSSYNEQFF
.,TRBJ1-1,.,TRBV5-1,TGCGCCAGCAGCTTGGGAGGGGCGAACACTGAAGCTTTCTTT,CASSLGGANTEAFF
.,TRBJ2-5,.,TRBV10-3,TGTGCCATCAGTGAAAGGCCCTCTGGGGTAGAGACCCAGTACTTC,CAISERPSGVETQYF
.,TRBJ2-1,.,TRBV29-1,TGCAGCGTTGAATCCCCAGGGGTATGGGCTGAGCAGTTCTTC,CSVESPGVWAEQFF
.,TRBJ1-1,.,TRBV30,TGTGCCTGGAGTGTGGGGCTGTACACTGAAGCTTTCTTT,CAWSVGLYTEAFF